This T cell receptor beta chain was captured by sequencing in a study of cytomegalovirus exposure and HLA in healthy donors. 13 Jbeta primers and 60 Vbeta primers were used for the PCR. Assay used: immunoSEQ multiplex PCR; TCRdb lists only in-frame clones, some missing. The data show approximately 130,000 clones, with roughly 60% seen just once and approximately 2.5% held by the top ten. This clone was counted only a few times. Germline CDR1 is MDHEN and CDR2 is SYDVKM. The V and J ends lost 0 bases and 3 bases respectively, with 9 bases between them. The CDR3 runs to 14 residues. The clonotype comes from a woman aged 40-49 years in good health and CMV-seronegative. The chain is built from TRBV28 and TRBJ2-7; TRBD2 might be the D (5 bases). Sequenced: PBMCs. In DNA, the CDR3 is TGTGCCAGCAGTTTATGGACGGGATTCTACGAGCAGTACTTC. Protein: CASSLWTGFYEQYF.